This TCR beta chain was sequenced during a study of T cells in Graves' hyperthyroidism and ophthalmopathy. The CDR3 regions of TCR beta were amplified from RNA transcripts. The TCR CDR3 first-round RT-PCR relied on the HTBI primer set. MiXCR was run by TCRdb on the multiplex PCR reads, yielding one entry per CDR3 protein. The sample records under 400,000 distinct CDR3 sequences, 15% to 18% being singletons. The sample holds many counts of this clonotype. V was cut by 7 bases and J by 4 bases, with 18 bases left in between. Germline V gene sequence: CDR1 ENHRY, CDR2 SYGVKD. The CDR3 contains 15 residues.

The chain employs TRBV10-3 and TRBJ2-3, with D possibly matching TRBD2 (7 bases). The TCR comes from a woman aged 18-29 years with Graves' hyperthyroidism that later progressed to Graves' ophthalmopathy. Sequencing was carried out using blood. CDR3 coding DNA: TGTGCCATCATGTCGGAGGGGGGGCCGGCAGATACGCAGTATTTT. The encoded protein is CAIMSEGGPADTQYF.